This T cell receptor beta chain emerged from a study of technical replicates of blood from a handful of donors. V was cut by 5 bases and J by 9 bases, with 10 bases left in between. There are 11 residues in the CDR3. Germline V gives CDR1 SGHNT, CDR2 YENEEA. The assay was immunoSEQ multiplex PCR, and TCRdb's table has in-frame clones only and misses some. The sample consists of some 66,000 clones, 95% to 98% of them appearing once. The receptor was isolated from a human donor in good health. Sequences were obtained from T cells isolated from PBMCs. The chain recombines TRBV11-3 with TRBJ1-1; D remains ambiguous. This CDR3 is CASSPDSKAFF. CDR3 DNA: TGTGCCAGCAGCCCAGACTCTAAAGCTTTCTTT.